This T cell receptor beta chain was captured by sequencing in a study of cytomegalovirus exposure and HLA in healthy donors. Whole-study context: An early release of data contained about 85 million unique TCRs, which came from HLA-typed donors. Study-wide results and limits: Available immune exposure information was restricted to CMV serostatus only. The authors considered a cluster of highly shared sequence variants likely to be a sequencing artifact.

This clone occurred once. Its target is unknown. The primer mix had 60 Vbeta and 13 Jbeta primers. Profiling relied on immunoSEQ multiplex PCR, and the TCRdb table lists in-frame clones only, not all of them. The profile covers over 150,000 clones, with 75% to 90% appearing a single time and under 0.75% taken by the ten largest. The donors gave bone marrow, and they were healthy. The sequenced sample was PBMCs. The clonotype comes from a boy younger than 18 in good health and CMV-seronegative.

The CDR3 DNA reads TGTGCCAGCAGCCCGGACAGGGGATTCAATGGCTACACCTTC. Its translation is CASSPDRGFNGYTF. The chain is built from TRBV7-3 and TRBJ1-2, with 9 bases that match TRBD1. The V segment lost 5 bases and the J segment 6 bases; nucleotides outside the gene matches: 7. CDR1 and CDR2 (germline): SGHTA, FQGTGA. CDR3 size: 14 residues.